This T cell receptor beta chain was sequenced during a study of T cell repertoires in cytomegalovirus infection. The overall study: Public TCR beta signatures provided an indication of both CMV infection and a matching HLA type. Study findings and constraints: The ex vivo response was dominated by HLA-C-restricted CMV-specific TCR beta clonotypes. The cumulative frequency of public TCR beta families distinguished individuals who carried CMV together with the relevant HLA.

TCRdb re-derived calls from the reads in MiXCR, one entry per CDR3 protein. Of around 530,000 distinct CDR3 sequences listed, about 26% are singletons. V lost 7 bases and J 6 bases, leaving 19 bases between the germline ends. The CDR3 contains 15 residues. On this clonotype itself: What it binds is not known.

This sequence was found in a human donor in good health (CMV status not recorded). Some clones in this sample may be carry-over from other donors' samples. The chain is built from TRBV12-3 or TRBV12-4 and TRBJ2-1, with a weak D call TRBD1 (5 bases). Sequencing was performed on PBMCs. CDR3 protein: CASILRATAPNEQFF. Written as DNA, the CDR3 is TGTGCCAGCATCTTGAGAGCGACAGCCCCCAATGAGCAGTTCTTC.